The clone carrying this T cell receptor (beta chain) was observed a handful of times. The investigators reverse transcribed all of the isolated RNA, so they sequenced expressed TCRB transcripts. Clones were sequenced by immunoSEQ multiplex PCR, and TCRdb holds only the in-frame ones, with some missing. Counted here are about 230,000 clones, more than 9% occurring once; the ten biggest clones make up 0.03% to 0.04%. The source of the sample is a study of beta chain features in type 1 diabetes. The source of this sequence is a woman between 18 and 29 years old in good health. The sequencing sample was made of naive CD4+ T cells from blood.

The CDR3 bases are TGCGCCAGTGCCCTAGCAGTAGGCACAGATACGCAGTATTTT. It yields the protein CASALAVGTDTQYF. V and J are TRBV5-1 and TRBJ2-3; D perhaps matches TRBD2 (5 bases). The germline CDR1 and CDR2 sequences are SGHRS and YFSETQ. The CDR3 totals 14 residues. The V gene lost 8 bases and the J gene lost 1 base, with 14 bases spanning the gap.